Shown below are 20 T cell receptor beta chains from a single sample sequenced in a study of cytomegalovirus exposure and HLA in healthy donors. TCRdb's table, derived via immunoSEQ multiplex PCR, lists solely in-frame clones and lacks some. Of 150,000 to 200,000 clones listed, approximately 87% are singletons. Sequencing was done on a sample of PBMCs. These receptors were taken from a woman aged 25 to 39 in good health and CMV-seronegative.

The chain carries TRBV6-6 and TRBJ1-1; 8 bases line up with TRBD1. Germline CDR1 is MNHNY and CDR2 is SVGAGI (reference sequence). This CDR3 has 16 amino acids. The trim removed 3 bases at V and 1 base at J, leaving 7 bases unmatched. CDR3 protein: CASSYYVGQGNTEAFF. Here the CDR3 DNA reads TGTGCCAGCAGTTATTACGTAGGACAGGGGAACACTGAAGCTTTCTTT.

J is TRBJ1-2 and V is TRBV29-1; 8 bases line up with TRBD1. The length of the CDR3 is 13 residues. CDR1 and CDR2 (germline): SQVTM, ANQGSEA. The V segment lost 8 bases and the J segment 8 bases; nucleotides outside the gene matches: 13. The CDR3 DNA reads TGCAGCTCCGTGGGGCCGACAGGGGACGGCTACACCTTC. Translating it yields CSSVGPTGDGYTF.

The V gene is TRBV5-1, the J gene TRBJ1-1; no clear D. CDR1 SGHRS and CDR2 YFSETQ come from the germline V gene. This CDR3 spans 13 amino acids. V was pared by 4 bases and J by 2 bases, with 9 bases between. This CDR3 reads CASSRVVNTEAFF. The DNA for the CDR3 is TGCGCCAGCAGCCGGGTAGTTAACACTGAAGCTTTCTTT.

The chain combines TRBV5-5 with TRBJ1-6; no reliable D call. Germline V CDR1 and CDR2: SGHKS, YYEKEE (reference sequence). The CDR3 length is 14 residues. The ends were cut back, 0 bases at V and 10 bases at J, with 11 bases in the middle. CDR3 in amino acids: CASSLVELRSPLHF. Here the CDR3 DNA reads TGTGCCAGCAGCTTGGTGGAGTTACGGTCACCCCTCCACTTT.

This chain uses TRBV11-2 with TRBJ2-5, with D possibly being TRBD2 (6 bases). The CDR3 runs to 14 residues. CDR1 is SGHAT and CDR2 is FQNNGV in the germline V gene. The germline V and J ends were trimmed by 5 bases and 5 bases, with 15 bases remaining between them. The CDR3 protein is CASSPLRGGETQYF. CDR3 sequence (DNA): TGTGCCAGCAGCCCCCTGAGGGGAGGCGAGACCCAGTACTTC.

V usage is TRBV10-2 and J usage is TRBJ1-2; D gene unclear. The germline V gene has CDR1 WSHSY and CDR2 SAAADI. Trimming pared 3 bases from V and 7 bases from J, leaving 9 bases between. The CDR3 sequence is 12 residues long. Written as DNA, the CDR3 is TGCGCCAGCAGTGAATCAGGTAGTGGCTACACCTTC. The encoded protein is CASSESGSGYTF.

This chain uses TRBV7-9 with TRBJ2-7; D remains ambiguous. Between the trimmed V and J ends, which lost 1 base and 5 bases, there was a span of 9 bases. CDR1 and CDR2 (germline): SEHNR, FQNEAQ (reference sequence). The CDR3 contains 13 residues. CDR3 amino acids: CASSLELSDEQYF. The CDR3 DNA follows: TGTGCCAGCAGCTTAGAACTTTCCGACGAGCAGTACTTC.

This rearrangement joins TRBV6-5 to TRBJ1-3; D is undetermined. This CDR3 is 15 amino acids long. The ends were cut back, 5 bases at V and 3 bases at J, with 14 bases in the middle. Germline CDR1 MNHEY, CDR2 SVGAGI. Here the CDR3 DNA reads TGTGCCAGCAGTGGAATCGGGGTAGTTGGAAACACCATATATTTT. Translation: CASSGIGVVGNTIYF.

This chain joins TRBV7-9 and TRBJ1-1; D might be TRBD1 (5 bases). Trimming pared 3 bases from V and 4 bases from J, leaving 12 bases between. Looked up from germline, CDR1 is SEHNR and CDR2 is FQNEAQ (reference sequence). The CDR3 spans 14 residues. Here the CDR3 DNA reads TGTGCCAGCAGCTTCACCACAGGTTCCACTGAAGCTTTCTTT. Amino acid sequence: CASSFTTGSTEAFF.

The V call is TRBV11-2, the J call TRBJ2-7; D is possibly TRBD2 (5 bases). Trimming removed 0 bases at V and 2 bases at J, with 14 bases between. From germline, CDR1 is SGHAT and CDR2 FQNNGV. The CDR3 is 16 amino acids. The CDR3 DNA sequence: TGTGCCAGCAGCTTAGATGGGCTAGCCGGGACCTACGAGCAGTACTTC. Translation gives CASSLDGLAGTYEQYF.

The V call is TRBV5-1, the J call TRBJ2-5, with D possibly matching TRBD2 (6 bases). Germline V gene sequence: CDR1 SGHRS, CDR2 YFSETQ. The CDR3 contains 15 residues. V lost 5 bases and J 5 bases, leaving 19 bases between the germline ends. The CDR3 region has the DNA TGCGCCAGCAGTCCCCAGGTGGGGGGACGGGAGACCCAGTACTTC. It codes for CASSPQVGGRETQYF.

This chain connects TRBV6-5 to TRBJ1-2; 7 nucleotides align to TRBD1. This CDR3 contains 12 residues. The trim removed 4 bases at V and 8 bases at J, leaving 4 bases unmatched. Germline V gives CDR1 MNHEY, CDR2 SVGAGI. The CDR3 sequence is CASSSDRVGYTF. The CDR3 DNA is TGTGCCAGCAGTTCCGACAGGGTGGGCTACACCTTC.

This chain joins TRBV9 and TRBJ2-7; D might be TRBD2 (6 bases). V gave up 3 bases and J gave up 0 bases, with 13 bases separating them. Germline V lookup: CDR1 SGDLS, CDR2 YYNGEE. This CDR3 is 15 amino acids long. This CDR3 reads CASSEGLRSSYEQYF. The CDR3 nucleotides are TGTGCCAGCAGCGAGGGACTGAGGAGCTCCTACGAGCAGTACTTC. Full variable domain (rest looked up from reference TRBV9 and TRBJ2-7): DSGVTQTPKHLITATGQRVTLRCSPRSGDLSVYWYQQSLDQGLQFLIQYYNGEERAKGNILERFSAQQFPDLHSELNLSSLELGDSALYFCASSEGLRSSYEQYFGPGTRLTVT.

The chain couples TRBV5-1 to TRBJ1-2; no firm D call. CDR3 length equals 15 residues. V lost 7 bases and J lost 4, with 20 bases in between. The germline V gene encodes CDR1 SGHRS and CDR2 YFSETQ. The CDR3 loop is CASSYSGNPGYGYTF. The DNA for the CDR3 is TGCGCCAGCTCCTACTCAGGAAACCCTGGCTATGGCTACACCTTC.

This sequence joins TRBV4-1 and TRBJ2-5; 7 bases map to TRBD1. The CDR3 is made up of 15 amino acids. The trim removed 3 bases at V and 5 bases at J, leaving 9 bases unmatched. Germline assignment: CDR1 MGHRA and CDR2 YSYEKL. The CDR3 DNA follows: TGCGCCAGCAGCCAGATAGGAACAGGGGTTGAGACCCAGTACTTC. It encodes CASSQIGTGVETQYF.

The rearrangement uses TRBV25-1 and TRBJ1-1, with D perhaps matching TRBD1 (5 bases). V shed 7 bases and J shed 7 bases, with 10 bases lying between them. Germline values: CDR1 MGHDK, CDR2 SYGVNS. There are 11 residues in the CDR3. For the CDR3, the DNA is TGTGCCAGCATTCTCAGGGATGAAGCTTTCTTT. Translated, it gives CASILRDEAFF.

The chain is built from TRBV10-3 and TRBJ1-2; possible D gene TRBD1, 6 bases. V lost 7 bases and J lost 0, with 15 bases in between. Germline V gene lookup returns CDR1 ENHRY and CDR2 SYGVKD. The CDR3 spans 15 residues. DNA of the CDR3: TGTGCCATCACGAAAGGGGACATCTCTAACTATGGCTACACCTTC. Protein: CAITKGDISNYGYTF.

The genes are TRBV11-2 and TRBJ1-6; D is uncertain. Germline V gives CDR1 SGHAT, CDR2 FQNNGV. Trimming pared 5 bases from V and 7 bases from J, leaving 12 bases between. This CDR3 comprises 14 residues. The CDR3 sequence: CASSPPGENSPLHF. CDR3 nucleotide sequence: TGTGCCAGCAGCCCGCCGGGAGAGAATTCACCCCTCCACTTT.

The J gene is TRBJ2-7, the V gene TRBV6-1; 7 nucleotides agree with TRBD2. CDR3 length equals 12 residues. Germline V gene lookup returns CDR1 MNHNS and CDR2 SASEGT. V gave up 11 bases and J gave up 1 base; unmatched junction bases: 5. The CDR3 nucleotides read TGTGCCGGGGGGGTCTGGTCCTACGAGCAGTACTTC. As protein: CAGGVWSYEQYF.

V gene TRBV27 combines with J gene TRBJ2-7, with 11 bases lining up with TRBD1. The CDR3 has 19 amino acids. Germline CDR1 and CDR2: MNHEY and SMNVEV (reference sequence). V dropped 7 bases and J dropped 3; count of bases not matched to a gene: 20. The CDR3 here is CASMSTGTGGSTNFYEQYF. The CDR3 DNA follows: TGTGCCAGCATGTCCACCGGGACAGGGGGATCAACGAACTTCTACGAGCAGTACTTC.